Presented here are 30 T cell receptor beta chains from one specimen sequenced in a study of blood T cell repertoires in COVID-19. Profiled with immunoSEQ multiplex PCR; TCRdb holds only in-frame clones, not every one. The data show roughly 150,000 clones, roughly four fifths seen once. Sequencing input: peripheral blood. Every receptor here comes from a woman older than 75 with acute or convalescent COVID-19.

The chain joins TRBV2 to TRBJ1-1, with D uncertain. CDR3 length: 13 amino acids. Per germline, CDR1 SNHLY and CDR2 FYNNEI. Trimming stripped 6 bases from V and 1 base from J, with 9 bases between. Here the CDR3 reads CASRAEGNTEAFF. DNA for the CDR3: TGTGCCAGCAGGGCAGAGGGGAACACTGAAGCTTTCTTT.

The chain carries TRBV10-1 and TRBJ2-1, with a possible D match to TRBD2 (6 bases). CDR3 length equals 15 residues. Germline V lookup: CDR1 WNHNN, CDR2 SYGVQD (reference sequence). V gave up 2 bases and J gave up 0 bases, with 8 bases separating them. CDR3: CASSERRASYNEQFF. CDR3 nucleotides: TGCGCCAGCAGTGAGCGGAGGGCCTCCTACAATGAGCAGTTCTTC.

This chain connects TRBV14 to TRBJ2-3, with 14 bases fitting TRBD2. The CDR3 has 19 amino acids. Germline V lookup: CDR1 SGHDN, CDR2 FVKESK. Trimming took 1 base from V and 0 from J; bases not matched to a gene: 6. The CDR3 loop is CASSQGGTSGSWSTDTQYF. In DNA, the CDR3 is TGTGCCAGCAGCCAAGGGGGGACTAGCGGGAGTTGGAGCACAGATACGCAGTATTTT.

This chain joins TRBV19 and TRBJ1-5; D is undetermined. This CDR3 is 14 amino acids long. Trimming cost V 1 base and J 0 bases, with 4 bases left between them. The germline V gene has CDR1 LNHDA and CDR2 SQIVND (reference sequence). The CDR3, as DNA: TGTGCCAGTAGTATAGCTAATAGCAATCAGCCCCAGCATTTT. It translates to CASSIANSNQPQHF.

J is TRBJ1-5 and V is TRBV19; perhaps TRBD1 as D (5 bases). This CDR3 spans 15 amino acids. With 11 bases removed from V and 3 bases from J, the gap between germline ends came to 20 bases. Germline V CDR1 and CDR2: LNHDA, SQIVND (reference sequence). CDR3 amino acids: CAADQGRKNNQPQHF. CDR3 coding DNA: TGTGCCGCAGATCAGGGCAGGAAGAACAATCAGCCCCAGCATTTT.

CDR3 region: CASSQGTAGKDTQYF. CDR3 sequence (DNA): TGTGCCAGCAGCCAAGGTACGGCGGGAAAAGATACGCAGTATTTT. The V and J genes are TRBV4-2 and TRBJ2-3, with D possibly matching TRBD2 (6 bases). Germline CDR1 is LGHNA and CDR2 is YNFKEQ. CDR3 length equals 15 residues. The ends were cut back, 1 base at V and 5 bases at J, with 13 bases in the middle.

There are a few counts of this clone. This chain joins TRBV7-2 and TRBJ2-1; the match to TRBD1 covers 9 bases. The CDR3 length is 14 residues. V shed 5 bases and J 8 bases; nucleotides not matched to a gene: 7. From germline, CDR1 is SGHTA and CDR2 FQGNSA. The chain's CDR3 is CASSPDRGKDEQFF. In DNA form, the CDR3 reads TGTGCCAGCAGCCCGGACAGGGGTAAAGATGAGCAGTTCTTC.

A few counts support this clone. V gene TRBV10-2 combines with J gene TRBJ1-6; D remains unclear. CDR1 and CDR2 (germline): WSHSY, SAAADI. The CDR3 is made up of 12 amino acids. The V end lost 5 bases, the J end lost 7 bases, and 6 bases lay between the germline ends. CDR3 DNA sequence: TGCGCCAGCAGTCAGGTCAATTCACCCCTCCACTTT. This translates into CASSQVNSPLHF.

This chain joins TRBV10-3 and TRBJ1-3; maybe TRBD1 (6 bases). V shed 7 bases and J shed 4 bases, with 17 bases lying between them. CDR3 size: 15 residues. Germline-derived CDR1 and CDR2 are ENHRY and SYGVKD. The DNA of the CDR3 is TGTGCCATCACCCGGACAGAGGGCCTCGGAAACACCATATATTTT. Residues: CAITRTEGLGNTIYF.

This chain joins TRBV27 and TRBJ1-5; D may be TRBD1 (6 bases). Trimming left V 4 bases short and J 4 bases short, with 14 bases between. This CDR3 comprises 15 residues. Per germline, CDR1 MNHEY and CDR2 SMNVEV (reference sequence). CDR3 sequence reads: CASSWGTGTNQPQHF. The CDR3 coding sequence is TGTGCCAGCAGTTGGGGAACAGGGACGAATCAGCCCCAGCATTTT.

This rearrangement joins TRBV4-1 to TRBJ2-7; TRBD2 aligns across 7 bases. CDR1 and CDR2 (germline): MGHRA, YSYEKL. This CDR3 is built from 15 residues. Trimming took 6 bases from V and 5 from J; bases not matched to a gene: 13. The CDR3 region is CASRLILAGAHEQYF. CDR3 sequence (DNA): TGCGCCAGCAGACTTATACTTGCGGGAGCCCACGAGCAGTACTTC.

The gene calls are TRBV25-1 and TRBJ2-7, with D perhaps matching TRBD2 (5 bases). The CDR3 consists of 11 residues. Per the germline V gene, CDR1 is MGHDK and CDR2 is SYGVNS. The ends were cut back, 8 bases at V and 3 bases at J, with 8 bases in the middle. CDR3 DNA sequence: TGTGCCAGCGGGAGAAGCTACGAGCAGTACTTC. The encoded protein is CASGRSYEQYF.

The CDR3 nucleotides are TGTGCCTGGAGTGGCTGGGCCTCTGGGGCCAACGTCCTGACTTTC. Protein product: CAWSGWASGANVLTF. The rearrangement uses TRBV30 and TRBJ2-6, with no clear D. V was pared by 1 base and J by 0 bases, with 7 bases between. The CDR3 spans 15 residues. The germline V gene encodes CDR1 GTSNPN and CDR2 SVGIG (reference sequence).

The chain employs TRBV25-1 and TRBJ1-2; 9 bases align to TRBD1. This CDR3 has 16 residues. The germline V gene has CDR1 MGHDK and CDR2 SYGVNS. The V and J ends lost 6 bases and 2 bases, in that order; junction bases with no gene match: 10. CDR3 in amino acids: CASSFKGTGLNYGYTF. CDR3 coding DNA: TGTGCCAGCAGCTTCAAAGGGACAGGGCTAAACTATGGCTACACCTTC.

The chain uses TRBV6-1 and TRBJ2-7, with D possibly matching TRBD1 (5 bases). The CDR3 is made up of 16 amino acids. The V gene lost 2 bases and the J gene lost 6 bases, with 20 bases spanning the gap. Germline values: CDR1 MNHNS, CDR2 SASEGT. The CDR3 coding sequence is TGTGCCAGCAGTGAACCGCTGACAAGGTACCAGGGCGAGCAGTACTTC. Its protein is CASSEPLTRYQGEQYF.

In nucleotides, the CDR3 is TGTGCCAGCACCACAGGCTCTGGTAGCGGGGGAGAGACCCAGTACTTC. Amino acids: CASTTGSGSGGETQYF. This rearrangement joins TRBV3-1 (or the pseudogene TRBV3-2) to TRBJ2-5; 9 bases map to TRBD2. This CDR3 is 16 amino acids long. The V segment lost 7 bases and the J segment 4 bases; nucleotides outside the gene matches: 13. Germline loops: CDR1 LGHDT, CDR2 YNNKEL (reference sequence).

The V gene is TRBV5-5, the J gene TRBJ1-4; TRBD1 aligns across 8 bases. Trimming removed 3 bases from V and 6 bases from J; junction bases left unmatched: 10. CDR1 is SGHKS and CDR2 is YYEKEE in the germline V gene (reference sequence). The CDR3 runs 16 residues. CDR3 DNA: TGTGCCAGCAGCTGGACCGTGGGACAGGAATATGAAAAACTGTTTTTT. Encoded protein: CASSWTVGQEYEKLFF.

This chain connects TRBV9 to TRBJ1-4; D may be TRBD1 (6 bases). CDR1 is SGDLS, CDR2 YYNGEE, per germline. CDR3 length equals 14 residues. Trimming stripped 4 bases from V and 8 bases from J, with 15 bases between. The CDR3 is CASSSGGAGEKLFF. In DNA form, the CDR3 reads TGTGCCAGCAGCTCCGGGGGGGCCGGAGAAAAACTGTTTTTT.

Here the CDR3 DNA reads TGTGCCAGCAGCGTAGCTACAGGGGGCTATGGAAACACCATATATTTT. Translating it yields CASSVATGGYGNTIYF. This chain joins TRBV9 and TRBJ1-3; 9 bases line up with TRBD1. J gave up 3 bases and V 0 bases, and 4 bases lay outside the gene matches. The CDR3 spans 16 residues. Germline CDR1 is SGDLS and CDR2 is YYNGEE. Full variable domain (remainder filled in from reference TRBV9 and TRBJ1-3): DSGVTQTPKHLITATGQRVTLRCSPRSGDLSVYWYQQSLDQGLQFLIQYYNGEERAKGNILERFSAQQFPDLHSELNLSSLELGDSALYFCASSVATGGYGNTIYFGEGSWLTVV.

The chain joins TRBV18 to TRBJ2-3; 10 nucleotides agree with TRBD1. The CDR3 length is 14 residues. The germline gives CDR1 KGHSH, CDR2 LQKENI. V lost 4 bases and J lost 3; bases outside the gene matches: 1. CDR3 in amino acids: CASSLDRGTDTQYF. CDR3 nucleotide sequence: TGTGCCAGCTCACTGGACAGGGGGACAGATACGCAGTATTTT.

The V and J genes are TRBV28 and TRBJ1-2; the D gene is possibly TRBD1 (5 bases). This CDR3 is built from 11 residues. Looked up from germline, CDR1 is MDHEN and CDR2 is SYDVKM. V lost 5 bases, J lost 7 bases, and 8 bases lay in between. The CDR3 DNA reads as TGTGCCAGCAGTCCCGGGGGTGGCTACACCTTC. Amino acids: CASSPGGGYTF.

V gene TRBV6-5 combines with J gene TRBJ2-1; weak D call: TRBD2 (6 bases). The CDR3 has 14 residues. Germline CDR1 and CDR2: MNHEY and SVGAGI. Trimming took 5 bases from V and 10 from J, leaving 18 bases between them. The chain's CDR3 is CASSPHIQEGEQFF. CDR3 sequence (DNA): TGTGCCAGCAGTCCACATATACAGGAGGGCGAGCAGTTCTTC.

This clone was seen a handful of times. The genes are TRBV15 and TRBJ2-2, with D perhaps TRBD2 (6 bases). V was clipped by 0 bases and J by 4 bases, with 9 bases between them. The CDR3 runs to 15 residues. Looked up from germline, CDR1 is LNHNV and CDR2 is YYDKDF (reference sequence). The CDR3 here is CATSRDYGGTGELFF. Written as DNA, the CDR3 is TGTGCCACCAGCAGAGATTACGGGGGCACCGGGGAGCTGTTTTTT.

The chain is built from TRBV21-1 and TRBJ1-2. TRBV21-1 is labeled a pseudogene. This CDR3 is 18 amino acids long. The CDR3 coding sequence is TGTGCCAGCAGCAAAGATCGAAACGGGTCCCTCGGCCTATATGGCTACACCTTC. It translates to CASSKDRNGSLGLYGYTF.

This rearrangement joins TRBV18 to TRBJ2-7; 8 bases map to TRBD2. From germline, CDR1 is KGHSH and CDR2 LQKENI. J was trimmed by 3 bases and V by 5 bases; bases with no gene match: 3. The CDR3 contains 13 residues. CDR3 region: CASSASGGYEQYF. CDR3 nucleotides: TGTGCCAGCTCAGCCAGCGGGGGCTACGAGCAGTACTTC. Full variable domain (outside the CDR3, taken from reference TRBV18 and TRBJ2-7): NAGVMQNPRHLVRRRGQEARLRCSPMKGHSHVYWYRQLPEEGLKFMVYLQKENIIDESGMPKERFSAEFPKEGPSILRIQQVVRGDSAAYFCASSASGGYEQYFGPGTRLTVT.

The genes are TRBV7-9 and TRBJ2-7; 8 bases are a match to TRBD2. The CDR3 contains 15 residues. CDR1 SEHNR and CDR2 FQNEAQ come from the germline V gene (reference sequence). Trimming took 10 bases from V and 1 from J; bases not matched to a gene: 12. The CDR3 sequence is CAISGGSGASYEQYF. As DNA, the CDR3 is TGTGCCATCTCGGGGGGTAGCGGGGCATCCTACGAGCAGTACTTC.

V and J are TRBV5-1 and TRBJ2-5; no reliable D call. V lost 5 bases and J 5 bases, leaving 16 bases between the germline ends. The germline V gene encodes CDR1 SGHRS and CDR2 YFSETQ. The CDR3 consists of 14 residues. As DNA, the CDR3 is TGCGCCAGCAGTCCGGGTGGGTTACGGGAGACCCAGTACTTC. Translation gives CASSPGGLRETQYF.

The V call is TRBV13, the J call TRBJ2-7; 9 bases map to TRBD2. Germline V CDR1 and CDR2: PRHDT, FYEKMQ (reference sequence). The CDR3 sequence is 14 residues long. V lost 2 bases, J lost 4 bases, and 3 bases stayed unmatched. CDR3 sequence: CASSLFGLAYEQYF. The CDR3 bases are TGTGCCAGCAGCTTATTTGGACTAGCGTACGAGCAGTACTTC.

V and J are TRBV28 and TRBJ2-7; 13 bases align to TRBD2. The CDR3 has 14 residues. Germline values: CDR1 MDHEN, CDR2 SYDVKM. Germline trimming cut 10 bases from V and 4 bases from J; bases unmatched to any gene: 7. CDR3 protein: CATQVTSGRYEQYF. CDR3 in DNA: TGTGCCACTCAAGTGACTAGCGGGAGGTACGAGCAGTACTTC.

The chain uses TRBV7-2 and TRBJ2-1, with 9 bases that match TRBD2. The CDR3 is 17 residues long. Germline CDR1 is SGHTA and CDR2 is FQGNSA. V dropped 2 bases and J dropped 7; count of bases not matched to a gene: 12. CDR3 nucleotide sequence: TGTGCCAGCAGCTTAACTTTCGGCGGGGGGGCCCAGAATGAGCAGTTCTTC. Translation: CASSLTFGGGAQNEQFF.